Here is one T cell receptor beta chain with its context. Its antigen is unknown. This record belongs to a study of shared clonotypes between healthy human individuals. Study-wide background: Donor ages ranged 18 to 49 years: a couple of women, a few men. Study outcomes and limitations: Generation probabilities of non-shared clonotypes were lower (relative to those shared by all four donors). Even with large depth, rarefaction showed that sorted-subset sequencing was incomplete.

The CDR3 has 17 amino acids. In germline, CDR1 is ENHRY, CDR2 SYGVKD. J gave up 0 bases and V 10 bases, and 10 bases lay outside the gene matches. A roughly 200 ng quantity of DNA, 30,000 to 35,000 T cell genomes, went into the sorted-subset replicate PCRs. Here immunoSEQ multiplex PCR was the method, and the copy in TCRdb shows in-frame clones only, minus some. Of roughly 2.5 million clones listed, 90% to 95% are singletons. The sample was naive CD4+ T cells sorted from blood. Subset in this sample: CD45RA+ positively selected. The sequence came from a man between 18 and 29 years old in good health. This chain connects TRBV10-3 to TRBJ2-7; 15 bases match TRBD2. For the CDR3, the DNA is TGTGCCACTTCCGGACTAGCGGGAGGGCCGAGCTCCTACGAGCAGTACTTC. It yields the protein CATSGLAGGPSSYEQYF.